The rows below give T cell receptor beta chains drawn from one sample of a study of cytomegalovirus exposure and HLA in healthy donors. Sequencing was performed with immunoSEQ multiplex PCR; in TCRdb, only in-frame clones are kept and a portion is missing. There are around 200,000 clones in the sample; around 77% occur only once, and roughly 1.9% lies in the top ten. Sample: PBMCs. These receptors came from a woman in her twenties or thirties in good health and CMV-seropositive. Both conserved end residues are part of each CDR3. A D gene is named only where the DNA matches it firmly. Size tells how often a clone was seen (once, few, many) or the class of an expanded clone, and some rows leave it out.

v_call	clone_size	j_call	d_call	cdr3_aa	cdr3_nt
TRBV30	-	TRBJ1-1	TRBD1	CAWDREGTEAFF	TGTGCCTGGGACAGGGAAGGGACTGAAGCTTTCTTT
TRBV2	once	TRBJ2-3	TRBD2	CASSESPPLAVGTDTQYF	TGTGCCAGCAGTGAAAGCCCACCTCTAGCGGTCGGCACAGATACGCAGTATTTT
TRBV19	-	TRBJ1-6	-	CASRDPGLNSPLHF	TGTGCCAGTAGGGACCCGGGACTTAATTCACCCCTCCACTTT
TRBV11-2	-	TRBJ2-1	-	CASSLSRGNEQFF	TGTGCCAGCAGCTTAAGTAGGGGGAATGAGCAGTTCTTC
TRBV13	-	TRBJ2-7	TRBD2	CASSLRLAGVGERRPYEQYF	TGTGCCAGCAGCCTAAGACTAGCGGGAGTTGGTGAGCGCAGGCCCTACGAGCAGTACTTC
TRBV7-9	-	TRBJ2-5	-	CASSFALAGRETQYF	TGTGCCAGCAGCTTTGCATTAGCAGGGCGAGAGACCCAGTACTTC
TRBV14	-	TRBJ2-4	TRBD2	CASSRNGGENIQYF	TGTGCCAGCAGCCGGAACGGGGGGGAAAACATTCAGTACTTC
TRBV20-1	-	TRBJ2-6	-	CSARVSHVLTF	TGCAGTGCTAGAGTCTCTCACGTCCTGACTTTC
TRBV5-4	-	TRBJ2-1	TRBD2	CASSLWETSGYNEQFF	TGTGCCAGCAGCCTGTGGGAGACTAGCGGATACAATGAGCAGTTCTTC
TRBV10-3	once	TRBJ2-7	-	CAISESAPYEQYF	TGTGCCATCAGTGAGTCAGCGCCCTACGAGCAGTACTTC
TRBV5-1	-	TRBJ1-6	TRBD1	CASSLGTGDRDSPLHF	TGCGCCAGCAGCCTGGGGACAGGGGATAGAGATTCACCCCTCCACTTT
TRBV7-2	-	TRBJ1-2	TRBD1	CASSHDGGQLYGYTF	TGTGCCAGCAGCCACGATGGGGGACAGCTCTATGGCTACACCTTC
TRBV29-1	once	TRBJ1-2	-	CSVEDFSLRDGYTF	TGCAGCGTTGAAGATTTTTCCCTCAGGGATGGCTACACCTTC
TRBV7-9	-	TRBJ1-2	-	CASSVPHRNYGYTF	TGTGCCAGCAGCGTCCCCCACAGAAACTATGGCTACACCTTC